In its sample, the clone carrying this TCR beta chain is large. The antigen is not known. Live CD3+CD8+TCRalphabeta+ cells were sorted into four subsets by PD-1 and/or TIGIT. The sample comes from a study of circulating CD8 cells and anti-PD-1 response in melanoma. Regarding the study as a whole: TIGIT repertoires were least diverse, DNEG repertoires most diverse.

The QIAseq Immune Repertoire TCR panel built the libraries from approximately 15 ng of total RNA. TCRdb used MiXCR to reprocess the reads, holding one entry per CDR3 protein. The sample lists under 500 distinct CDR3 sequences, 12% to 15% occurring once. Trimming cost V 4 bases and J 3 bases, with 4 bases left between them. CDR3 length: 11 amino acids. Germline-derived CDR1 and CDR2 are SNHLY and FYNNEI. Sequences were derived from CD8+ T cells from PBMCs, sampled at baseline or after one month of anti-PD-1 therapy (not recorded which). This chain joins TRBV2 and TRBJ2-7; the D is unclear. The TCR comes from a human donor with melanoma. The CDR3 region is CASSAGYEQYF. CDR3 in DNA: TGTGCCAGCAGTGCGGGCTACGAGCAGTACTTC.